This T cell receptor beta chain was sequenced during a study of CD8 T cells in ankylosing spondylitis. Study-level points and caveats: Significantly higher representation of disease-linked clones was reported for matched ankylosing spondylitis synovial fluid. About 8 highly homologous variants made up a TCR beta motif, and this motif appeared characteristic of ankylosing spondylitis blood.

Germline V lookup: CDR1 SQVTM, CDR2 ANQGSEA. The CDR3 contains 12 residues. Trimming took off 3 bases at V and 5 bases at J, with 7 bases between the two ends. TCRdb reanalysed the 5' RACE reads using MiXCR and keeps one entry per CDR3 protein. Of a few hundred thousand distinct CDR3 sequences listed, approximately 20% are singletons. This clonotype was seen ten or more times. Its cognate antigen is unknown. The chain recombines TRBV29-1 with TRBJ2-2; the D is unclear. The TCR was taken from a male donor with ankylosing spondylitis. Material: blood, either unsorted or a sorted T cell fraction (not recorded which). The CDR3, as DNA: TGCAGCGTTGAGCCCAGAACCGGGGAGCTGTTTTTT. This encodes CSVEPRTGELFF.